These 18 T cell receptor beta chains originate from one sample sequenced in a study of spatial heterogeneity in lung cancer. The time point here: blood at routine non-recurrence follow-up after resection. Extraction of whole RNA from tumor, nontumor lung or frozen PBMC preceded unsorted sequencing. A single record per CDR3 protein comes from TCRdb applying MiXCR to the 5' RACE reads. Of 50,000 to 60,000 distinct CDR3 sequences in the sample, 6% to 8.5% are singletons; the top ten hold around 35%. Sequences were derived from PBMCs, sampled at follow-up. These receptors came from a female donor with early-stage non-small cell lung cancer.

In its sample, this clonotype was seen many times. The J gene is TRBJ2-1, the V gene TRBV16; no definite D call. Germline values: CDR1 KGHSY, CDR2 FQNENV. This CDR3 region has 14 residues. V lost 0 bases to trimming and J lost 8 bases, with 11 bases between them. CDR3 loop: CASSQSSVVDEQFF. The CDR3 DNA reads as TGTGCCAGCAGCCAATCGTCAGTGGTGGATGAGCAGTTCTTC.

The gene calls are TRBV6-2 or TRBV6-3 and TRBJ2-7; 9 nucleotides align to TRBD1. The CDR3 covers 15 residues. V lost 5 bases, J lost 5 bases, and 10 bases stayed unmatched. Per the germline V gene, CDR1 is MNHEY and CDR2 is SVGEGT. The CDR3 DNA sequence: TGTGCCAGCAGTCCGACCGGGACAGGGAGAGACGAGCAGTACTTC. This gives the protein CASSPTGTGRDEQYF.

There are many counts of this clonotype. The rearrangement uses TRBV29-1 and TRBJ2-5; no clear D gene. Germline V gene sequence: CDR1 SQVTM, CDR2 ANQGSEA. This CDR3 region has 11 residues. With 1 base removed from V and 7 bases from J, the gap between germline ends came to 7 bases. The CDR3 sequence is CSVEGEGTQYF. The CDR3 DNA reads as TGCAGCGTTGAAGGGGAAGGGACCCAGTACTTC.

This clonotype showed up many times. The V call is TRBV30, the J call TRBJ2-1; TRBD1 matches at 9 bases. This CDR3 is 13 amino acids long. Germline lookup yields CDR1 GTSNPN and CDR2 SVGIG (reference sequence). V lost 2 bases and J lost 9; bases outside the gene matches: 5. The CDR3 here is CAWSHNRGLEQFF. The DNA of the CDR3 is TGTGCCTGGAGTCACAACAGGGGGCTTGAGCAGTTCTTC.

The chain joins TRBV5-1 to TRBJ2-5, with unresolved D. From germline, CDR1 is SGHRS and CDR2 YFSETQ. This CDR3 has 12 amino acids. Trimming cost V 5 bases and J 1 base, with 6 bases left between them. Written as DNA, the CDR3 is TGCGCCAGCAGTCTAGGCCAAGAGACCCAGTACTTC. It is translated as CASSLGQETQYF. The variable domain in full, with the rest retrieved from reference TRBV5-1 and TRBJ2-5, is KAGVTQTPRYLIKTRGQQVTLSCSPISGHRSVSWYQQTPGQGLQFLFEYFSETQRNKGNFPGRFSGRQFSNSRSEMNVSTLELGDSALYLCASSLGQETQYFGPGTRLLVL.

J is TRBJ2-3 and V is TRBV18; 10 bases line up with TRBD2. After removal of 2 bases from V and 4 bases from J, the junction contained 3 bases not matched to a gene. This CDR3 has 15 amino acids. CDR1 and CDR2 (germline): KGHSH, LQKENI. CDR3 residues: CASSPLGLAADTQYF. CDR3 coding DNA: TGTGCCAGCTCACCATTAGGACTAGCGGCAGATACGCAGTATTTT.

The sample holds many counts of this clonotype. The CDR3 sequence: CSARDDVGQFF. CDR3 DNA: TGCAGTGCTAGGGATGACGTGGGGCAGTTCTTC. This chain uses TRBV20-1 with TRBJ2-1; D gene unclear. This CDR3 has 11 residues. Trimming left V 3 bases short and J 12 bases short, with 12 bases between. Germline V CDR1 and CDR2: DFQATT, SNEGSKA (reference sequence).

This clonotype was picked up a small number of times. This chain joins TRBV12-3 or TRBV12-4 and TRBJ1-1; TRBD1 agrees at 7 bases. The CDR3 is 16 residues long. Trimming removed 5 bases from V and 4 bases from J; junction bases left unmatched: 13. The CDR3 sequence: CASSNQQGPSVTEAFF. The CDR3 coding sequence is TGTGCCAGCAGTAACCAACAGGGGCCATCGGTCACTGAAGCTTTCTTT.

In its sample, this clonotype was seen many times. The V and J genes are TRBV6-2 or TRBV6-3 and TRBJ1-1; D remains unclear. This CDR3 has 14 amino acids. V was trimmed by 8 bases and J by 3 bases, leaving 16 bases between them. The germline CDR1 and CDR2 sequences are MNHEY and SVGEGT. CDR3 region: CASLKEGRDTEAFF. The CDR3 DNA reads as TGTGCCAGCCTTAAGGAGGGTAGGGACACTGAAGCTTTCTTT.

This clonotype was picked up many times. The CDR3 loop is CASTGTAPNQPQHF. The CDR3 DNA reads as TGTGCCAGCACTGGGACAGCCCCCAATCAGCCCCAGCATTTT. This chain uses TRBV12-3 or TRBV12-4 with TRBJ1-5; 7 bases are a match to TRBD1. J was trimmed by 3 bases and V by 7 bases; bases with no gene match: 6. The CDR3 runs 14 residues.

This clonotype was seen at least ten times. This chain uses TRBV10-3 with TRBJ1-2, with 7 bases matching TRBD1. V lost 2 bases and J lost 4; bases outside the gene matches: 1. The CDR3 is 13 residues long. Germline loops: CDR1 ENHRY, CDR2 SYGVKD. The DNA of the CDR3 is TGTGCCATCAGTGAGACAGGGGTCTATGGCTACACCTTC. It codes for CAISETGVYGYTF.

This clonotype has a handful of counts. The genes are TRBV6-2 or TRBV6-3 and TRBJ2-7, with 7 nucleotides matching TRBD1. V lost 5 bases and J lost 7; bases outside the gene matches: 2. This CDR3 is 11 amino acids long. The germline gives CDR1 MNHEY, CDR2 SVGEGT. CDR3 residues: CASSDRVEQYF. The CDR3 DNA reads as TGTGCCAGCAGTGACAGGGTTGAGCAGTACTTC.

This clonotype has just a few counts. V is TRBV7-2 and J is TRBJ1-2, with D possibly being TRBD1 (6 bases). Trimming removed 2 bases from V and 2 bases from J, with 12 bases in between. CDR3 length: 15 amino acids. CDR1 is SGHTA and CDR2 is FQGNSA in the germline V gene. CDR3 protein: CASSLRQGLNYGYTF. CDR3 nucleotides: TGTGCCAGCAGCTTACGGCAGGGGCTAAACTATGGCTACACCTTC.

With respect to this clonotype: This may arise from a read error, as a much more abundant clone is one base away. This chain uses TRBV4-1 with TRBJ2-7; TRBD1 aligns across 8 bases. The CDR3 contains 15 residues. CDR1 is MGHRA and CDR2 is YSYEKL in the germline V gene. J was trimmed by 6 bases and V by 5 bases; bases with no gene match: 12. CDR3 loop: CASSIEGPGGFEQYF. DNA for the CDR3: TGCGCCAGCAGCATAGAAGGTCCAGGGGGCTTCGAGCAGTACTTC.

Many counts were recorded for this clonotype. V gene TRBV27 combines with J gene TRBJ2-1, with TRBD1 matching 9 bases. Germline V gene data show CDR1 as MNHEY and CDR2 as SMNVEV (reference sequence). V was pared by 7 bases and J by 7 bases, with 14 bases of the junction left unmatched. This CDR3 has 16 residues. The chain's CDR3 is CASTSLVTGGWNEQFF. As DNA, the CDR3 is TGTGCCAGCACCTCCCTGGTGACAGGGGGTTGGAATGAGCAGTTCTTC.

This clonotype was seen many times. The chain has TRBV2 and TRBJ2-5, with 15 bases that match TRBD2. Germline loops: CDR1 SNHLY, CDR2 FYNNEI. The CDR3 has 18 residues. The V segment lost 4 bases and the J segment 2 bases; nucleotides outside the gene matches: 8. The CDR3 sequence: CASSAPWTSGGEQETQYF. The CDR3 nucleotides are TGTGCCAGCAGTGCTCCATGGACTAGCGGGGGGGAACAAGAGACCCAGTACTTC.

The chain links TRBV6-1 to TRBJ2-6; D is perhaps TRBD1 (6 bases). The germline gives CDR1 MNHNS, CDR2 SASEGT. V lost 6 bases and J 0 bases, leaving 9 bases between the germline ends. This CDR3 is 15 amino acids long. The CDR3 nucleotides are TGTGCCAGCAGCCAACAGGGCTCTGGGGCCAACGTCCTGACTTTC. Translation: CASSQQGSGANVLTF.

The CDR3: CASSSRSRSPLHF. DNA of the CDR3: TGTGCCAGCAGCTCCCGCTCGAGATCACCCCTCCACTTT. The V and J genes are TRBV7-2 and TRBJ1-6; D gene uncertain. Trimming pared 4 bases from V and 10 bases from J, leaving 11 bases between. The CDR3 covers 13 residues. Germline V gives CDR1 SGHTA, CDR2 FQGNSA.